This T cell receptor beta chain was obtained from a study of cytomegalovirus exposure and HLA in healthy donors. Assay used: immunoSEQ multiplex PCR; TCRdb lists only in-frame clones, some missing. In the table there are about 73,000 clones, approximately 95% of which are singletons. Germline CDR1 and CDR2: SGHTA and FQGNSA. The CDR3 extends over 14 amino acids. V was clipped by 3 bases and J by 4 bases, with 13 bases between them. This TCR was sampled from a young man in good health and CMV-seronegative. Sequencing was done on a sample of PBMCs. The chain has TRBV7-2 and TRBJ2-7, with no clear D. CDR3 DNA sequence: TGTGCCAGCAGCTTTGGGCCAGCCGATTACGAGCAGTACTTC. Translating gives CASSFGPADYEQYF. Full variable domain (outside the CDR3, taken from reference TRBV7-2 and TRBJ2-7): GAGVSQSPSNKVTEKGKDVELRCDPISGHTALYWYRQSLGQGLEFLIYFQGNSAPDKSGLPSDRFSAERTGGSVSTLTIQRTQQEDSAVYLCASSFGPADYEQYFGPGTRLTVT.